This T cell receptor (beta chain) was observed in a study of human T cells and chemical hapten exposure. Time point in this sample: pre-sensitization, week 0. Regarding treatment: therapeutic diphenylcyclopropenone sensitization with weekly scalp DPC. Alopecia patients between 18 and 70 years old and suitable for DPC were used as donors. At least ten counts were recorded for this clonotype. What it binds is unknown. The junction and the germline gene differ at one end; a read error may be behind it. Overall study findings and caveats: Counts of expanded TCRs (at PT1) showed a positive correlation with patch test score.

This CDR3 is 17 amino acids long. The germline gives CDR1 SSHAT, CDR2 FNYEAQ (reference sequence). Library construction involved attaching unique molecular identifiers to individual cDNA molecules, which allowed quantitative, reproducible TCR counting. TCRdb re-called the RACE reads through MiXCR, storing one row per CDR3 protein. The sample yields around 350,000 distinct CDR3 sequences, about 5.4% seen once. V gene TRBV7-7 combines with J gene TRBJ2-2, with 9 bases aligning to TRBD1. The sequence came from a woman aged 18-30 years with alopecia areata. Some clones in this sample may be carry-over from other donors' samples. Material: whole blood, obtained in connection with sensitization to the hapten diphenylcyclopropenone (DPC). DNA for the CDR3: TGTGCTAGCAGCTTATCAGGGAACAGGGGGCGAGCCGGGGAGCTGTTTTTT. This sequence encodes CASSLSGNRGRAGELFF.